This T cell receptor (beta chain) is drawn from a study of cytomegalovirus exposure and HLA in healthy donors. The CDR3 is 13 amino acids. Germline CDR1 is LNHDA and CDR2 is SQIVND (reference sequence). V was trimmed by 3 bases and J by 2 bases, leaving 7 bases between them. Repertoires were generated with immunoSEQ multiplex PCR, while TCRdb's copy carries only in-frame clones and drops some. The data contain more than 55,000 clones, 89% of them seen just once; the ten biggest clones take up roughly 15%. The chain links TRBV19 to TRBJ1-1, with D possibly being TRBD1 (5 bases). This TCR was sampled from a woman in her late teens or twenties in good health and CMV-seronegative. The material sequenced was PBMCs. The CDR3 nucleotides are TGTGCCAGTAGTATGGGGCACAACACTGAAGCTTTCTTT. It is translated as CASSMGHNTEAFF.